This T cell receptor (beta chain) is from a study of T cell repertoires in cytomegalovirus infection. Study results and caveats: Public TCR beta family frequency separated CMV-and-HLA carriers, including in an independent cohort.

This clonotype was counted between two and nine times. Its antigen is as yet unknown. Losses at the gene ends were 6 bases for V and 4 bases for J; bases not matched to a gene: 7. The CDR3 is 16 residues long. Per the germline V gene, CDR1 is LNHDA and CDR2 is SQIVND (reference sequence). TCRdb ran MiXCR on the reads and lists one entry per CDR3 protein. Of fewer than 250,000 distinct CDR3 sequences in the sample, approximately 22% were seen once. Sequenced: CD8+ T cells from PBMCs. V and J are TRBV19 and TRBJ2-2, with 11 bases identical to TRBD1. The sequence was obtained from a human donor in good health (CMV status not recorded). Some clones in this sample may be carry-over from other donors' samples. The CDR3, as DNA: TGTGCCAGTAGGGACCGGGACAGGGGGTTCACCGGGGAGCTGTTTTTT. Protein product: CASRDRDRGFTGELFF.